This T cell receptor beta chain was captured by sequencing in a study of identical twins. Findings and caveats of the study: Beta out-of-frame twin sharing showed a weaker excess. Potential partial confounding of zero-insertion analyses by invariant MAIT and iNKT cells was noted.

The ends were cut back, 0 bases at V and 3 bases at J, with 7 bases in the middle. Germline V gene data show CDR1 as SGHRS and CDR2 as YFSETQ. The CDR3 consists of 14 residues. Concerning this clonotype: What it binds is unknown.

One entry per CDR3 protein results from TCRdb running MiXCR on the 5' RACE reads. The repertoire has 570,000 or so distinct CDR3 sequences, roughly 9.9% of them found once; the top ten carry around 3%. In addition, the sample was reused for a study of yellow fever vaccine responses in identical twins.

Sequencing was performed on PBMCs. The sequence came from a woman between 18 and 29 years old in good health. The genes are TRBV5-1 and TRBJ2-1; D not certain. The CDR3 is CASSLDVGYNEQFF. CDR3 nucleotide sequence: TGCGCCAGCAGCTTGGACGTAGGCTACAATGAGCAGTTCTTC.